This T cell receptor beta chain was profiled in a study of CD8 T cells in Susac syndrome. Findings and caveats of the study: The study acknowledged a relatively small number of individuals in its TCR sequencing and HLA analysis.

From blood CD8+ and CD4+ T cells, TCR beta sequences were generated. The trim removed 4 bases at V and 2 bases at J, leaving 2 bases unmatched. CDR3 length: 14 residues. Germline V gene lookup returns CDR1 MNHNY and CDR2 SVGAGI (reference sequence). It was with random hexamers that about 0.45 to 1 ug RNA was reverse transcribed. MiXCR, applied by TCRdb to the immunoSEQ multiplex PCR reads, yields one record per CDR3 protein. The table includes more than 100,000 distinct CDR3 sequences, about 95% detected once. As to this clonotype: Its antigen is unidentified.

Material for sequencing was CD4+ T cells from PBMCs. The J gene is TRBJ2-7, the V gene TRBV6-6; 10 bases map to TRBD1. The source is a human donor in good health. Here the CDR3 reads CASSFGTGAYEQYF. As DNA, the CDR3 is TGTGCCAGCAGTTTCGGGACAGGGGCCTACGAGCAGTACTTC.